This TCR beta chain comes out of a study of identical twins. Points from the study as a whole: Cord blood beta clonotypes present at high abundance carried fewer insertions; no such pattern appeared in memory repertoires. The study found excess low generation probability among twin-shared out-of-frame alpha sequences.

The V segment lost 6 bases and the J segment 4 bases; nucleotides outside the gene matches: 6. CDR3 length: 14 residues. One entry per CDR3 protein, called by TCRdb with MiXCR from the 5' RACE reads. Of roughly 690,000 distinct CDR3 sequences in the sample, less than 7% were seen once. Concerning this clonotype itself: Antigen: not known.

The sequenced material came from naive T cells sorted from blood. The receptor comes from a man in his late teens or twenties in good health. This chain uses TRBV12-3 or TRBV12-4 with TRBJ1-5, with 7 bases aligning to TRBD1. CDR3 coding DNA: TGTGCCAGCAGACTTGGACAGGAGAATCAGCCCCAGCATTTT. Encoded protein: CASRLGQENQPQHF.